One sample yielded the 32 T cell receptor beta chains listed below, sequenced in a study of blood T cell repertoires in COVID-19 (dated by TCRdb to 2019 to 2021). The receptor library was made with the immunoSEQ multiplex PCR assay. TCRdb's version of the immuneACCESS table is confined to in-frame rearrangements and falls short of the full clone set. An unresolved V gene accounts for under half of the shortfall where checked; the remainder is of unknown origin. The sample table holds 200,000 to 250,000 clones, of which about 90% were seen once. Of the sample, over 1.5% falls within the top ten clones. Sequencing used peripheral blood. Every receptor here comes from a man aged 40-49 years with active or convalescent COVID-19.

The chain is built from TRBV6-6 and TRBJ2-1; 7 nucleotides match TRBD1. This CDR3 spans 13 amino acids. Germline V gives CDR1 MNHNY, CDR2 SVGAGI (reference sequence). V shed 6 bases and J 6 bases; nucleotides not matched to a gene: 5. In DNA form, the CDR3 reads TGTGCCAGCAGCGACAGGGCCGGCAATGAGCAGTTCTTC. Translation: CASSDRAGNEQFF.

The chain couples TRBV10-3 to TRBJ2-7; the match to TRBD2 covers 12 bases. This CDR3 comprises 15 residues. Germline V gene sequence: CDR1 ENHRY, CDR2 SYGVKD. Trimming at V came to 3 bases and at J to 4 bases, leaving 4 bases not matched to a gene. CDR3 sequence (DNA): TGTGCCATCAGTGATCGACTAGCGGGGGTTTACGAGCAGTACTTC. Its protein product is CAISDRLAGVYEQYF.

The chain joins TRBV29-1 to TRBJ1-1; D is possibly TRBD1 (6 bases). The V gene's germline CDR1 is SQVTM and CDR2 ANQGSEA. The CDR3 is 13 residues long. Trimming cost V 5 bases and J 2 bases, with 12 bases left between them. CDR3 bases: TGCAGCGTTTCGCAGGGGTTTAACACTGAAGCTTTCTTT. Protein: CSVSQGFNTEAFF.

CDR3 sequence reads: CASSIGTSNTEAFF. DNA of the CDR3: TGTGCCAGTAGTATCGGGACATCGAACACTGAAGCTTTCTTT. This chain links TRBV19 with TRBJ1-1; TRBD1 is a possible D gene (6 bases). CDR3 length: 14 residues. Trimming removed 3 bases at V and 1 base at J, with 9 bases between. Germline lookup yields CDR1 LNHDA and CDR2 SQIVND (reference sequence).

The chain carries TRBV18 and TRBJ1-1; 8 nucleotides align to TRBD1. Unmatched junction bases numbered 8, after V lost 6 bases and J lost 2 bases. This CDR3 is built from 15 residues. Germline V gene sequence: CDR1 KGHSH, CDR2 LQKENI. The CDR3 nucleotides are TGTGCCAGCTCGTCCATGACAGGGGCTAACACTGAAGCTTTCTTT. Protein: CASSSMTGANTEAFF.

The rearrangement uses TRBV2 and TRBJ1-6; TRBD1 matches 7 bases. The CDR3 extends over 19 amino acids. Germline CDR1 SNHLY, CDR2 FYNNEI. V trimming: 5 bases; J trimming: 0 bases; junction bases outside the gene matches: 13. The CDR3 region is CASSRAGTDLSSYNSPLHF. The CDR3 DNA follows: TGTGCCAGCAGTCGTGCCGGGACAGACTTAAGCTCCTATAATTCACCCCTCCACTTT.

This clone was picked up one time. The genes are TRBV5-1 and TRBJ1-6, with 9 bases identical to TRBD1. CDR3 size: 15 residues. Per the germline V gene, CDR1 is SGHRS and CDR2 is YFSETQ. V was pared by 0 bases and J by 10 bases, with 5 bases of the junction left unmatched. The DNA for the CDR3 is TGCGCCAGCAGCTTGGGGGGACAGGGTTGGTCACCCCTCCACTTT. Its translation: CASSLGGQGWSPLHF.

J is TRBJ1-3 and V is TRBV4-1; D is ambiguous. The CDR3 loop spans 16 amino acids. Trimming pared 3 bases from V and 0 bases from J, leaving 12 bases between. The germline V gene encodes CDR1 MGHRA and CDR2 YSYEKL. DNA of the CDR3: TGCGCCAGCAGCCACCCCGGACTGGACTCTGGAAACACCATATATTTT. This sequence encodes CASSHPGLDSGNTIYF.

The DNA of the CDR3 is TGTGCCAGCAGCCCCGGGACTAGCGGGGGGATCAACGAGCAGTACTTC. It codes for CASSPGTSGGINEQYF. The chain couples TRBV9 to TRBJ2-7; 15 bases are a match to TRBD2. This CDR3 contains 16 residues. The germline gives CDR1 SGDLS, CDR2 YYNGEE. Trimming at V came to 4 bases and at J to 5 bases, leaving 7 bases not matched to a gene.

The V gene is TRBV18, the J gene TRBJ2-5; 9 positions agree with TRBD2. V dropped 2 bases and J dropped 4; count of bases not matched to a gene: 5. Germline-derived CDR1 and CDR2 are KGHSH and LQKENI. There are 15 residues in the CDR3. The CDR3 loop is CASSPTTSGPETQYF. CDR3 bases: TGTGCCAGCTCACCAACGACTAGCGGACCAGAGACCCAGTACTTC.

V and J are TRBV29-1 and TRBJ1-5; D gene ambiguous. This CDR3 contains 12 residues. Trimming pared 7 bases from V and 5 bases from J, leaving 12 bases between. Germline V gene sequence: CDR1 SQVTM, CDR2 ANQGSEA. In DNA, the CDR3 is TGCAGCGGAGGAGAGCTCCATCAGCCCCAGCATTTT. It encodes CSGGELHQPQHF.

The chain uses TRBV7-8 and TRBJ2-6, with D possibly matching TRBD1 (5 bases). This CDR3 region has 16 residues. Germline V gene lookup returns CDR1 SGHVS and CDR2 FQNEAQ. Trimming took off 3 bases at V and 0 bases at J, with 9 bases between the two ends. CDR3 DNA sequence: TGTGCCAGCAGCTTGGTCACAGGCTCTGGGGCCAACGTCCTGACTTTC. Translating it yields CASSLVTGSGANVLTF.

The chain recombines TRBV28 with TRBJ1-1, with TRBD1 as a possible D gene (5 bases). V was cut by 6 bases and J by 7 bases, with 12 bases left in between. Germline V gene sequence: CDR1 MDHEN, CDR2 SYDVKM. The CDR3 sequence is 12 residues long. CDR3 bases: TGTGCCAGCAGCCCGACCAGGGTTGAAGCTTTCTTT. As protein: CASSPTRVEAFF. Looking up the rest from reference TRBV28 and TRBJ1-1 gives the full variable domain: DVKVTQSSRYLVKRTGEKVFLECVQDMDHENMFWYRQDPGLGLRLIYFSYDVKMKEKGDIPEGYSVSREKKERFSLILESASTNQTSMYLCASSPTRVEAFFGQGTRLTVV.

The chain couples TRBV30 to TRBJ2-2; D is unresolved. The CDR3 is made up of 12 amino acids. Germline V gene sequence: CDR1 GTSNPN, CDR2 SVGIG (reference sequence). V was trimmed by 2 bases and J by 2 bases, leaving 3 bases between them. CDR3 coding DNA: TGTGCCTGGAGTCTAAACACCGGGGAGCTGTTTTTT. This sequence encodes CAWSLNTGELFF.

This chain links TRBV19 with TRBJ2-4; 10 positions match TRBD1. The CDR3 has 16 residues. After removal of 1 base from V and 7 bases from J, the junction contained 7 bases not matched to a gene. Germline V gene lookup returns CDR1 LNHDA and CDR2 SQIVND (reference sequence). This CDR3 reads CASSIGDRGGGNIQYF. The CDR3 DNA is TGTGCCAGTAGTATAGGGGACAGGGGAGGAGGTAACATTCAGTACTTC.

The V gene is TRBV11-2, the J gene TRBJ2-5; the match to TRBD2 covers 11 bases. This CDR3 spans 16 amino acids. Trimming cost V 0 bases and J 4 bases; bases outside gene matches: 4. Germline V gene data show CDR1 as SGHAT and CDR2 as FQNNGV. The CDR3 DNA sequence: TGTGCCAGCAGCTTAGATTGGACTAGCGGGCCAGAGACCCAGTACTTC. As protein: CASSLDWTSGPETQYF.

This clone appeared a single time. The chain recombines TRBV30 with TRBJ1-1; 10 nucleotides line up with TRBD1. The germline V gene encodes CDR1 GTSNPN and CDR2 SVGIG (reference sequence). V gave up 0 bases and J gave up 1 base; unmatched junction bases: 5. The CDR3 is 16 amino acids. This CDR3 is CAWSVPGQGSNTEAFF. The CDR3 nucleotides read TGTGCCTGGAGTGTACCGGGACAGGGGTCGAACACTGAAGCTTTCTTT.

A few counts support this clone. The CDR3: CASSFGKGARREGGYTF. In nucleotides, the CDR3 is TGCGCCAGCAGCTTCGGCAAGGGGGCGCGCAGAGAAGGAGGCTACACCTTC. This chain links TRBV5-1 with TRBJ1-2, with 7 bases identical to TRBD1. The CDR3 length is 17 residues. V gave up 2 bases and J gave up 8 bases; unmatched junction bases: 18. The germline V gene has CDR1 SGHRS and CDR2 YFSETQ.

CDR3 amino acids: CASSFSGGRYGYTF. In DNA form, the CDR3 reads TGTGCCAGCAGTTTCTCGGGGGGACGCTATGGCTACACCTTC. The chain employs TRBV28 and TRBJ1-2; D perhaps matches TRBD1 (5 bases). Trimming left V 3 bases short and J 4 bases short, with 12 bases between. The CDR3 extends over 14 amino acids. The germline V gene encodes CDR1 MDHEN and CDR2 SYDVKM.

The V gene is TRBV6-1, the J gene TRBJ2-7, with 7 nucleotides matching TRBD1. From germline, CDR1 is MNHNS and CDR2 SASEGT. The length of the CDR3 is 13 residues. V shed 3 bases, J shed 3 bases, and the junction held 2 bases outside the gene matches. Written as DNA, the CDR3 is TGTGCCAGCAGTGAGGACAGGCGCTACGAGCAGTACTTC. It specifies CASSEDRRYEQYF.

The chain's CDR3 is CASRHSHEQFF. The DNA for the CDR3 is TGTGCCAGTAGGCACAGTCATGAGCAGTTCTTC. This chain links TRBV19 with TRBJ2-1, with D unresolved. The germline V gene encodes CDR1 LNHDA and CDR2 SQIVND (reference sequence). V lost 6 bases and J 8 bases, leaving 8 bases between the germline ends. This CDR3 is 11 amino acids long.

CDR3 in DNA: TGTGCCAGCAGCCCAGACAGGGTTTGGGCTTTCTTT. Translation gives CASSPDRVWAFF. This sequence joins TRBV7-9 and TRBJ1-1, with 7 bases that match TRBD1. The germline V gene has CDR1 SEHNR and CDR2 FQNEAQ (reference sequence). This CDR3 is built from 12 residues. V dropped 5 bases and J dropped 11; count of bases not matched to a gene: 8.

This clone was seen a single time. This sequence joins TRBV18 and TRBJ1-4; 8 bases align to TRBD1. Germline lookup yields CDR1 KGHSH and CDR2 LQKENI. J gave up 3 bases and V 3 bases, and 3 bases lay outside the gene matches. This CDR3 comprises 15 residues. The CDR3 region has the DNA TGTGCCAGCTCACCTCAGGGGGCGGCTAATGAAAAACTGTTTTTT. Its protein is CASSPQGAANEKLFF.

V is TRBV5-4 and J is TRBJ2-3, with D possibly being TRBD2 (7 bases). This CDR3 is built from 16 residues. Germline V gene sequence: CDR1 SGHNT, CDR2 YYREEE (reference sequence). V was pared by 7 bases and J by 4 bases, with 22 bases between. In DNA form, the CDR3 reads TGTGCCAGCGCCTCACGAGGGGGGGGAGGGCCAGATACGCAGTATTTT. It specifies CASASRGGGGPDTQYF. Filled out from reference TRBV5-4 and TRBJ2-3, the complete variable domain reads ETGVTQSPTHLIKTRGQQVTLRCSSQSGHNTVSWYQQALGQGPQFIFQYYREEENGRGNFPPRFSGLQFPNYSSELNVNALELDDSALYLCASASRGGGGPDTQYFGPGTRLTVL.

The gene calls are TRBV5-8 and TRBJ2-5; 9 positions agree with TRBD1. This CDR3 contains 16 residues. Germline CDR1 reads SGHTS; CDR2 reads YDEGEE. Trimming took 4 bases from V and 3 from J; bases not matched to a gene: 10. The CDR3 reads CASSPRQGDVEETQYF. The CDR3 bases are TGTGCCAGCAGCCCTAGACAGGGGGACGTGGAAGAGACCCAGTACTTC.

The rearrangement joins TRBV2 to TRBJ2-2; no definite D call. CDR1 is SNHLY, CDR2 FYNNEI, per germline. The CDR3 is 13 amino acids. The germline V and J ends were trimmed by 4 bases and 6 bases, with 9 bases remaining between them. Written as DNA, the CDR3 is TGTGCCAGCAGTGTAGAGGTCCCCGGGGAGCTGTTTTTT. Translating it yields CASSVEVPGELFF.

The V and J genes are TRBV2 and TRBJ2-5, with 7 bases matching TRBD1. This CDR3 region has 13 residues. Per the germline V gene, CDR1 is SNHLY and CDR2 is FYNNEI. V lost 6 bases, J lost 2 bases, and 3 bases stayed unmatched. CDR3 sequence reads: CASREDRQETQYF. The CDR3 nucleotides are TGTGCCAGCAGAGAGGACAGGCAAGAGACCCAGTACTTC. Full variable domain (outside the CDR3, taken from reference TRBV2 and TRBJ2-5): EPEVTQTPSHQVTQMGQEVILRCVPISNHLYFYWYRQILGQKVEFLVSFYNNEISEKSEIFDDQFSVERPDGSNFTLKIRSTKLEDSAMYFCASREDRQETQYFGPGTRLLVL.

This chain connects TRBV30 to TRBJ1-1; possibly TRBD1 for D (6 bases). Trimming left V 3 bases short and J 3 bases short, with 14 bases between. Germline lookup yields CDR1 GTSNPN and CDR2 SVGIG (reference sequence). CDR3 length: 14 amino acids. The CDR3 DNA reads TGTGCCTGGAGAAGGGGGGGTCGATACACTGAAGCTTTCTTT. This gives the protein CAWRRGGRYTEAFF.

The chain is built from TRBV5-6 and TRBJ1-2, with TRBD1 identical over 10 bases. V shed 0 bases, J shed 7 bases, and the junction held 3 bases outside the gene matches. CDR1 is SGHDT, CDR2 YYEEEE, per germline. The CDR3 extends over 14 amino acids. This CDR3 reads CASSLAGTGVGYTF. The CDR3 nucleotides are TGTGCCAGCAGCTTGGCCGGGACAGGGGTTGGCTACACCTTC.

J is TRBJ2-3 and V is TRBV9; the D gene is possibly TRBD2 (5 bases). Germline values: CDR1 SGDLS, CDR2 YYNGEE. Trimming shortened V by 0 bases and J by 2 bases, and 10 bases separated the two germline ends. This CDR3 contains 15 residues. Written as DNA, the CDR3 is TGTGCCAGCAGCGTAGCCGGACTTAACACAGATACGCAGTATTTT. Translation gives CASSVAGLNTDTQYF.

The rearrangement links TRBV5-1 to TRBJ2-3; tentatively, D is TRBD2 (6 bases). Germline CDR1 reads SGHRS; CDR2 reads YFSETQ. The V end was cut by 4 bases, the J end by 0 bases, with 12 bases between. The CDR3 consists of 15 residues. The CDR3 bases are TGCGCCAGCAGCCCAGAAGCGGGTAGCACAGATACGCAGTATTTT. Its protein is CASSPEAGSTDTQYF. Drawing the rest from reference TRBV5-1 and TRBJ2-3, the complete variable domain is KAGVTQTPRYLIKTRGQQVTLSCSPISGHRSVSWYQQTPGQGLQFLFEYFSETQRNKGNFPGRFSGRQFSNSRSEMNVSTLELGDSALYLCASSPEAGSTDTQYFGPGTRLTVL.

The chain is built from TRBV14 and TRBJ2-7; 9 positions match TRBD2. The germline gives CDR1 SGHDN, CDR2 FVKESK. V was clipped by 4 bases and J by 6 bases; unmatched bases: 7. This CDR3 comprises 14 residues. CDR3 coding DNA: TGTGCCAGCAGCCGAGGCGGGGGGGCCGGCGAGCAGTACTTC. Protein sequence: CASSRGGGAGEQYF.